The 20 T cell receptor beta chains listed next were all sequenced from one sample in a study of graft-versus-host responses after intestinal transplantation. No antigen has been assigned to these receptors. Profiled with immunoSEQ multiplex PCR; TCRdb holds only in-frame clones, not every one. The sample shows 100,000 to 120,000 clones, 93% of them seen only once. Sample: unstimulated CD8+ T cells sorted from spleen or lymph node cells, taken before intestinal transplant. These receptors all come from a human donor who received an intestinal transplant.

CDR3 nucleotide sequence: TGTGCCAGCAGTTCGACGACGGCAGTGGGCGGGGAGCTGTTTTTT. Protein sequence: CASSSTTAVGGELFF. This chain uses TRBV27 with TRBJ2-2; D remains ambiguous. Germline values: CDR1 MNHEY, CDR2 SMNVEV (reference sequence). The CDR3 has 15 residues. The V end lost 4 bases, the J end lost 7 bases, and 16 bases lay between the germline ends.

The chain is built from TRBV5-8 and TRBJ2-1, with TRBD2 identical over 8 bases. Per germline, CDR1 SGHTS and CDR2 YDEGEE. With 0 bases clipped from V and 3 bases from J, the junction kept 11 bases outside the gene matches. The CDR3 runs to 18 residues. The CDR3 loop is CASSLGSSGPWVYNEQFF. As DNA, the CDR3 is TGTGCCAGCAGCTTGGGTTCTAGCGGGCCTTGGGTCTACAATGAGCAGTTCTTC.

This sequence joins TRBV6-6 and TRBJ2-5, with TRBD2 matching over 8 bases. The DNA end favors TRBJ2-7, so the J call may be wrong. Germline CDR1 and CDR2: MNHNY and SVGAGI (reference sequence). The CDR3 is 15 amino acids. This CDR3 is CASSSPGLGPIEQYF. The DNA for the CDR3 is TGTGCCAGCAGTTCACCGGGACTAGGACCTATCGAGCAGTACTTC.

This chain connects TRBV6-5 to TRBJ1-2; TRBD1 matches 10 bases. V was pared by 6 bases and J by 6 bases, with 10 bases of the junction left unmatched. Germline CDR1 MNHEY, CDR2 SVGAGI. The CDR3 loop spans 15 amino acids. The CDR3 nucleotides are TGTGCCAGCAGCCTCCTGGACAGGGGGTGGGATGGCTACACCTTC. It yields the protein CASSLLDRGWDGYTF.

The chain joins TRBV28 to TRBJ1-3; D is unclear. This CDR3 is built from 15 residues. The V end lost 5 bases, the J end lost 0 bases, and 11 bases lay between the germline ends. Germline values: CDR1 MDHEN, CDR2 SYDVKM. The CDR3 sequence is CASSPTVGSGNTIYF. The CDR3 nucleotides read TGTGCCAGCAGTCCCACGGTCGGCTCTGGAAACACCATATATTTT.

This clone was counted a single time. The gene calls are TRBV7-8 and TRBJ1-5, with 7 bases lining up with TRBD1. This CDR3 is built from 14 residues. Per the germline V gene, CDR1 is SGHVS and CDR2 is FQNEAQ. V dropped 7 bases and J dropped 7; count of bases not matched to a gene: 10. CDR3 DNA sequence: TGTGCCAGCACCCATTACAGGGGAGGGCAGCCCCAGCATTTT. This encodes CASTHYRGGQPQHF.

The CDR3 region has the DNA TGTGCCAGCAGTGAACGTGGTTTGGGACAGGGGGGCCTGCTCCCCTCCTACGAGCAGTACTTC. Protein: CASSERGLGQGGLLPSYEQYF. This sequence joins TRBV6-1 and TRBJ2-7, with 11 bases identical to TRBD1. Unmatched junction bases numbered 18, after V lost 2 bases and J lost 0 bases. CDR3 length: 21 residues. Germline CDR1 MNHNS, CDR2 SASEGT.

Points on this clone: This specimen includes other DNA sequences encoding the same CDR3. The DNA of the CDR3 is TGTGCCAGCAGTTTATCAGGTATCAATCAGCCCCAGCATTTT. Amino acid sequence: CASSLSGINQPQHF. The V gene is TRBV27, the J gene TRBJ1-5; the D is unclear. Trimming shortened V by 0 bases and J by 3 bases, and 6 bases separated the two germline ends. This CDR3 is 14 amino acids long. CDR1 and CDR2 from the germline V gene are MNHEY and SMNVEV (reference sequence).

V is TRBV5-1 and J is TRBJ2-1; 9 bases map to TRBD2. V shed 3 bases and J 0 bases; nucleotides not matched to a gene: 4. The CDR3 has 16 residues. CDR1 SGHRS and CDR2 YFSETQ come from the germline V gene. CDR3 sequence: CASSWRGGSSYNEQFF. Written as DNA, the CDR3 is TGCGCCAGCAGCTGGCGGGGGGGGAGCTCCTACAATGAGCAGTTCTTC.

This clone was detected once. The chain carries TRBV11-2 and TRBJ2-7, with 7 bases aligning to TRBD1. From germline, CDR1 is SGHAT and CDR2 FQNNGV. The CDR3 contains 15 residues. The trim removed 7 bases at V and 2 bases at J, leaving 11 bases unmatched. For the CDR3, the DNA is TGTGCCAGCACCCTCAACAGGGGTCCCGCCTACGAGCAGTACTTC. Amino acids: CASTLNRGPAYEQYF.

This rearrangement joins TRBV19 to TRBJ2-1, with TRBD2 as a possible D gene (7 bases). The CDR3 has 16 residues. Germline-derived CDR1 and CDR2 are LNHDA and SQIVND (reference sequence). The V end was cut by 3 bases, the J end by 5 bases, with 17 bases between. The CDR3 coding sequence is TGTGCCAGTAGTATGTTATGGCTAGGGGGGGACAATGAGCAGTTCTTC. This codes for CASSMLWLGGDNEQFF.

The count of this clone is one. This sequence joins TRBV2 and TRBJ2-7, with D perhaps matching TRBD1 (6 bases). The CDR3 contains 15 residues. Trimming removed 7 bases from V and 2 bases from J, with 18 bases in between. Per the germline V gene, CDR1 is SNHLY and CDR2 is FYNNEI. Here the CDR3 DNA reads TGTGCCAGCACCGAGAAAAACAGGGTGGCCTACGAGCAGTACTTC. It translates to CASTEKNRVAYEQYF.

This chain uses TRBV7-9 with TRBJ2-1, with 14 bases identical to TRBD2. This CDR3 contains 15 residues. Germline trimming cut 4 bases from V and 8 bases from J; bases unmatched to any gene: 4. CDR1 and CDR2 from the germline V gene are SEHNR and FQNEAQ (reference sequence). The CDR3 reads CASSSGTSGSDEQFF. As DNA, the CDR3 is TGTGCCAGCAGCTCCGGGACTAGCGGGAGCGATGAGCAGTTCTTC.

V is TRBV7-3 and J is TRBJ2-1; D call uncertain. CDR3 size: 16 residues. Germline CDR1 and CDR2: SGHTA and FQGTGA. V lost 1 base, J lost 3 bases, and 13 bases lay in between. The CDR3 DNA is TGTGCCAGCAGCTTAAATGCCCGATCGTACTACAATGAGCAGTTCTTC. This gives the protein CASSLNARSYYNEQFF.

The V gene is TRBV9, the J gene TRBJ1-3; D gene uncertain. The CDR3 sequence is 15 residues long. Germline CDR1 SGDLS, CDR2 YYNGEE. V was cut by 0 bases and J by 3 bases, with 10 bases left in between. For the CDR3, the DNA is TGTGCCAGCAGCGTAGATAGCTCGGATGGAAACACCATATATTTT. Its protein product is CASSVDSSDGNTIYF.

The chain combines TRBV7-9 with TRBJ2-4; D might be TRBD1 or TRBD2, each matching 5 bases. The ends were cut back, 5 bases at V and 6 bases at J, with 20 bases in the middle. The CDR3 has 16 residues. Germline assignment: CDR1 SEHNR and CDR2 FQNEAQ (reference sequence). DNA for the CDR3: TGTGCCAGCAGCCCCCCCTGGGCTGGGGCGGGAAACATTCAGTACTTC. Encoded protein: CASSPPWAGAGNIQYF.

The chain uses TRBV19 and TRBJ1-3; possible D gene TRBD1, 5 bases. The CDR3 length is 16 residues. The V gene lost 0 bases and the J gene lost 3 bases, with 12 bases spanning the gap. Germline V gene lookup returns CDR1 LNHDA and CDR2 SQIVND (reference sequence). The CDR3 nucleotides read TGTGCCAGTAGTATAGAAGAAGGGGCAGGTGGAAACACCATATATTTT. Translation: CASSIEEGAGGNTIYF.

This CDR3 is CASSLGGRDYNEQFF. In DNA, the CDR3 is TGTGCCAGCAGCTTAGGAGGGAGGGACTACAATGAGCAGTTCTTC. The rearrangement links TRBV5-4 to TRBJ2-1, with 7 bases that match TRBD2. V lost 2 bases, J lost 3 bases, and 5 bases stayed unmatched. Germline values: CDR1 SGHNT, CDR2 YYREEE (reference sequence). CDR3 length: 15 residues.

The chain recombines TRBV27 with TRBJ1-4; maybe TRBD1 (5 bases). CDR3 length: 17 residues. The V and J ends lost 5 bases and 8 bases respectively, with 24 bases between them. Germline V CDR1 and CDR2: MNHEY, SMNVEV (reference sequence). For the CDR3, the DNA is TGTGCCAGCAGTCACCTTAAACCCCCAAGGGGCGGGGAAAAACTGTTTTTT. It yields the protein CASSHLKPPRGGEKLFF.

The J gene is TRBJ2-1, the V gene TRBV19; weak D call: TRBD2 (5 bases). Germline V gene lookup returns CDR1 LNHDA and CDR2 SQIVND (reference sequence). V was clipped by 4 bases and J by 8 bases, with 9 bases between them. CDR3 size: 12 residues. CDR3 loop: CASSTKRYEQFF. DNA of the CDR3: TGTGCCAGTAGTACCAAGCGGTATGAGCAGTTCTTC.